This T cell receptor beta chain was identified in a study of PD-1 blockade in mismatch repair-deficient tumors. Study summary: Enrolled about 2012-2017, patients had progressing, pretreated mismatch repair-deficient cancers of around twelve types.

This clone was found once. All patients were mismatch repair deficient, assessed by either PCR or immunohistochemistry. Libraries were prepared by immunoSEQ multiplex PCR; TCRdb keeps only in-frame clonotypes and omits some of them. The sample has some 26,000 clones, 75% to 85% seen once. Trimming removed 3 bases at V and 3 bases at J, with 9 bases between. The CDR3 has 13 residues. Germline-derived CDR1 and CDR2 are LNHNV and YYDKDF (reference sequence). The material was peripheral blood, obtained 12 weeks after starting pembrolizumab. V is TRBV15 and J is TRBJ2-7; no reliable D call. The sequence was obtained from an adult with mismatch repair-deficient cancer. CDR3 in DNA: TGTGCCACCAGCAGGGACGCTTACTACGAGCAGTACTTC. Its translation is CATSRDAYYEQYF.